This TCR beta chain comes out of a study of CD8+CD57+ T cells in acquired aplastic anemia. CDR3 and TCR beta VDJ profiling relied on a genomic DNA template. MiXCR was run by TCRdb on the reads, yielding one entry per CDR3 protein. The sample carries 160,000 or so distinct CDR3 sequences, over 70% recorded once. The sequenced patients had an expansion of CD8+CD57+ cells seen by flow cytometry. The sample consisted of sorted CD4+, CD8+, or CD8+CD57+ T cells (not recorded which) from PBMCs. The sequence was collected from a human donor with aplastic anemia.

The CDR3 nucleotides read TGTGCCAGCAGCTCTGAATTGGGACACGAGCAGTTCTTC. This gives the protein CASSSELGHEQFF. The chain recombines TRBV7-9 with TRBJ2-1; TRBD1 is a possible D gene (6 bases). The V gene lost 4 bases and the J gene lost 10 bases, with 14 bases spanning the gap. This CDR3 contains 13 residues. Looked up from germline, CDR1 is SEHNR and CDR2 is FQNEAQ (reference sequence).